This T cell receptor beta chain emerged from a study of T-cell memory formation after mild COVID-19. Overall study: Among the donors, TCR clusters were largely specific to each donor.

Study observations and caveats: CD4+ contracting clones were found mainly in CM and EM, and CD8+ ones in EMRA.

V was clipped by 4 bases and J by 5 bases, with 17 bases between them. CDR3 size: 16 residues. CDR1 and CDR2 (germline): SGHNT, YENEEA. A word on this clonotype: Its antigen is not known.

TCRdb redid the calling of the 5' RACE reads with MiXCR, one entry per CDR3 protein. The table lists around 310,000 distinct CDR3 sequences, less than 20% of them singletons. The sequence was obtained from a man younger than 30 who had mild COVID-19 (a few samples of this study predate the infection). Cell type and time point are not known. The sequencing sample was made of PBMCs or a T cell subset sorted from them (not recorded which). The rearrangement uses TRBV11-3 and TRBJ2-2; D could derive from TRBD1 or TRBD2 (5 bases each). CDR3 amino acids: CASSSPEGLGTGELFF. Written as DNA, the CDR3 is TGTGCCAGCAGCTCTCCCGAGGGGTTGGGGACCGGGGAGCTGTTTTTT.